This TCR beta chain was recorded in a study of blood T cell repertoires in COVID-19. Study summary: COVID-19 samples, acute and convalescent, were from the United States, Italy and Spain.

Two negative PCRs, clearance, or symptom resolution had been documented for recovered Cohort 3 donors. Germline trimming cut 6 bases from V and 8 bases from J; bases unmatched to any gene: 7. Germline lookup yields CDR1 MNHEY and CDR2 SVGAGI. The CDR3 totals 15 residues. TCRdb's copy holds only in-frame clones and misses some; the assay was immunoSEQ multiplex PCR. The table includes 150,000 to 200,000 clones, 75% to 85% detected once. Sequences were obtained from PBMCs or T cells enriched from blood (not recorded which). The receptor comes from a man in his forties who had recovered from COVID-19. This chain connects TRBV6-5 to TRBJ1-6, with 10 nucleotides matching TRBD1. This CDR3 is CASRRSGTGDSPLHF. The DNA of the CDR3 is TGTGCCAGCAGGCGCTCCGGGACAGGGGATTCACCCCTCCACTTT.